Shown below are 10 T cell receptor beta chains from a single sample sequenced in a study of blood T cell repertoires in COVID-19. Here immunoSEQ multiplex PCR was the method, and the copy in TCRdb shows in-frame clones only, minus some. The sample includes approximately 140,000 clones, roughly 80% of them seen just once. Sequencing used peripheral blood. These receptors were collected from a woman aged 40 to 50 with active or convalescent COVID-19.

This clone was seen more than once but under ten times. The chain has TRBV7-9 and TRBJ1-1; perhaps TRBD1 as D (6 bases). The V gene lost 7 bases and the J gene lost 0 bases, with 12 bases spanning the gap. Germline CDR1 SEHNR, CDR2 FQNEAQ (reference sequence). There are 14 residues in the CDR3. CDR3 bases: TGTGCCAGCACCAAACAGGGCTTGAACACTGAAGCTTTCTTT. Amino acids: CASTKQGLNTEAFF.

Only one count was recorded for this clone. The CDR3 is CASTGTALSYNEQFF. DNA for the CDR3: TGTGCCAGTACAGGGACAGCATTGTCCTACAATGAGCAGTTCTTC. The chain has TRBV6-5 and TRBJ2-1, with TRBD1 matching over 7 bases. Germline V gene data show CDR1 as MNHEY and CDR2 as SVGAGI. Trimming took 9 bases from V and 1 from J; bases not matched to a gene: 9. The CDR3 length is 15 residues.

The gene calls are TRBV7-6 and TRBJ2-7; 9 bases are shared with TRBD1. J lost 4 bases, V lost 1 base, and 5 bases had no gene match. This CDR3 region has 15 residues. Germline lookup yields CDR1 SGHVS and CDR2 FNYEAQ. DNA for the CDR3: TGTGCCAGCAGCTTAGAGGGGACAGGGTCTTACGAGCAGTACTTC. Protein: CASSLEGTGSYEQYF.

The chain employs TRBV30 and TRBJ1-1, with D possibly TRBD1 on 6 matching bases. CDR3 length: 10 amino acids. Germline CDR1 reads GTSNPN; CDR2 reads SVGIG (reference sequence). V lost 5 bases and J lost 6, with 7 bases in between. CDR3 region: CAWAGAEAFF. The CDR3 region has the DNA TGTGCCTGGGCAGGGGCTGAAGCTTTCTTT. The whole variable domain, remainder taken from reference TRBV30 and TRBJ1-1, is SQTIHQWPATLVQPVGSPLSLECTVEGTSNPNLYWYRQAAGRGLQLLFYSVGIGQISSEVPQNLSASRPQDRQFILSSKKLLLSDSGFYLCAWAGAEAFFGQGTRLTVV.

This chain joins TRBV4-3 and TRBJ2-6; D may be TRBD2 (6 bases). CDR1 is LGHNA and CDR2 is YSLEER in the germline V gene. This CDR3 region has 15 residues. V was cut by 4 bases and J by 0 bases, with 7 bases left in between. DNA of the CDR3: TGCGCCAGCAGCCGGGACTTCTCTGGGGCCAACGTCCTGACTTTC. Translation gives CASSRDFSGANVLTF.

The rearrangement uses TRBV28 and TRBJ1-6, with a possible D match to TRBD1 (6 bases). The V and J ends lost 5 bases and 10 bases respectively, with 12 bases between them. The germline V gene encodes CDR1 MDHEN and CDR2 SYDVKM. There are 13 residues in the CDR3. The CDR3 coding sequence is TGTGCCAGCAGTGTTGAGGGGGAGTCACCCCTCCACTTT. Translated: CASSVEGESPLHF.

The gene calls are TRBV28 and TRBJ1-2, with TRBD1 as a possible D gene (6 bases). CDR3 length: 14 amino acids. The V gene's germline CDR1 is MDHEN and CDR2 SYDVKM. Deletions cut 6 bases from V and 4 bases from J, with 15 bases between. CDR3 protein: CASSLQQGSYGYTF. CDR3 sequence (DNA): TGTGCCAGCAGCCTACAACAGGGCAGCTATGGCTACACCTTC.

CDR3 DNA: TGTGCCAGCAGTTTTTGGCAGGGAAAGACCCAGTACTTC. Amino acid sequence: CASSFWQGKTQYF. This sequence joins TRBV28 and TRBJ2-5; TRBD1 is a possible D gene (5 bases). The germline gives CDR1 MDHEN, CDR2 SYDVKM. Deletions cut 3 bases from V and 6 bases from J, with 11 bases between. The CDR3 spans 13 residues.

The genes are TRBV5-1 and TRBJ1-3; possibly TRBD1 for D (5 bases). The germline V gene has CDR1 SGHRS and CDR2 YFSETQ. The V end lost 5 bases, the J end lost 9 bases, and 15 bases lay between the germline ends. This CDR3 has 13 residues. CDR3 DNA: TGCGCCAGCAGGCCGGCAGGGCCCGGCACCATATATTTT. Its protein product is CASRPAGPGTIYF.

The chain employs TRBV5-4 and TRBJ2-5, with a tentative D call TRBD2 (5 bases). V lost 3 bases and J 4 bases, leaving 13 bases between the germline ends. The CDR3 is 14 residues long. CDR1 and CDR2 (germline): SGHNT, YYREEE (reference sequence). This CDR3 reads CASSSGGGRETQYF. The CDR3 region has the DNA TGTGCCAGCAGCTCCGGAGGAGGCCGAGAGACCCAGTACTTC.